This passage covers 9 T cell receptor beta chains from one sample sequenced in a study of cytomegalovirus exposure and HLA in healthy donors. In the PCR, 60 Vbeta and 13 Jbeta primers were used. TCRdb's table, derived via immunoSEQ multiplex PCR, lists solely in-frame clones and lacks some. The data show 200,000 or so clones, with 70% to 85% seen just once and 0.08% to 0.1% held by the top ten. The sample consisted of PBMCs. The receptors shown here come from a boy younger than 10 in good health and CMV-seronegative.

The chain employs TRBV7-2 and TRBJ2-7, with D perhaps TRBD2 (7 bases). This CDR3 spans 16 amino acids. Trimming pared 1 base from V and 4 bases from J, leaving 17 bases between. Germline V gene data show CDR1 as SGHTA and CDR2 as FQGNSA. In DNA, the CDR3 is TGTGCCAGCAGCTTAGGGGGAGGGGGGGGGCTGTACGAGCAGTACTTC. This gives the protein CASSLGGGGGLYEQYF.

The V and J genes are TRBV12-5 and TRBJ2-3, with 7 bases aligning to TRBD1. Losses at the gene ends were 6 bases for V and 4 bases for J; bases not matched to a gene: 10. The CDR3 covers 15 residues. Germline V gene sequence: CDR1 LGHNT, CDR2 FRNRAP. The CDR3 is CASGQGVLGPDTQYF. The CDR3 region has the DNA TGTGCTAGTGGCCAGGGGGTCCTCGGTCCAGATACGCAGTATTTT.

The rearrangement uses TRBV27 and TRBJ1-4; 7 bases are a match to TRBD1. V gave up 0 bases and J gave up 11 bases; unmatched junction bases: 6. Germline CDR1 MNHEY, CDR2 SMNVEV (reference sequence). The CDR3 totals 14 residues. This CDR3 is CASSLSARGRKLFF. The CDR3 DNA follows: TGTGCCAGCAGTTTATCGGCCAGGGGGAGGAAACTGTTTTTT.

The genes are TRBV10-1 and TRBJ2-1; tentatively, D is TRBD2 (5 bases). CDR1 is WNHNN, CDR2 SYGVQD, per germline (reference sequence). The V gene lost 6 bases and the J gene lost 8 bases, with 8 bases spanning the gap. This CDR3 has 11 amino acids. The CDR3, as DNA: TGCGCCAGCAGCCTCGGGGATGAGCAGTTCTTC. Translated, it gives CASSLGDEQFF.

As to this clone: The same CDR3 can be traced to other DNA sequences in this sample. This chain uses TRBV4-1 with TRBJ2-2; 10 nucleotides align to TRBD2. This CDR3 is 17 amino acids long. In germline, CDR1 is MGHRA, CDR2 YSYEKL. The V gene end was trimmed by 3 bases and the J gene end by 2 bases; junction bases not matched to a gene: 6. The CDR3 region is CASSHILAGVNTGELFF. CDR3 DNA sequence: TGCGCCAGCAGCCATATTCTAGCGGGGGTCAACACCGGGGAGCTGTTTTTT.

This clone has more than one count but fewer than ten. The chain uses TRBV7-9 and TRBJ1-5; D not resolved. CDR1 and CDR2 (germline): SEHNR, FQNEAQ (reference sequence). With 5 bases removed from V and 0 bases from J, the gap between germline ends came to 23 bases. The CDR3 loop spans 19 amino acids. CDR3 residues: CASSDFGRRAHDSNQPQHF. The CDR3 nucleotides are TGTGCCAGCAGCGATTTTGGTAGGAGAGCACATGATAGCAATCAGCCCCAGCATTTT.

The CDR3 loop is CASSISGKETQYF. CDR3 nucleotide sequence: TGTGCCAGTAGTATTAGCGGGAAAGAGACCCAGTACTTC. This chain uses TRBV19 with TRBJ2-5, with TRBD2 matching over 8 bases. The germline gives CDR1 LNHDA, CDR2 SQIVND (reference sequence). With V trimmed by 3 bases and J by 3 bases, 0 bases remained unmatched. The CDR3 is 13 residues long.

This chain uses TRBV27 with TRBJ1-6; possibly TRBD1 for D (6 bases). Per germline, CDR1 MNHEY and CDR2 SMNVEV (reference sequence). Trimming cost V 0 bases and J 12 bases, with 15 bases left between them. This CDR3 has 15 residues. CDR3 DNA: TGTGCCAGCAGTTTATCTTTAGGGGGACGGATACCCCTCCACTTT. This codes for CASSLSLGGRIPLHF.

The chain links TRBV2 to TRBJ2-2; D is ambiguous. The CDR3 is 12 residues long. The V end was cut by 5 bases, the J end by 2 bases, with 3 bases between. The germline V gene encodes CDR1 SNHLY and CDR2 FYNNEI. CDR3 residues: CASSSNTGELFF. The CDR3 region has the DNA TGTGCCAGCAGTTCTAACACCGGGGAGCTGTTTTTT. Looking up the rest from reference TRBV2 and TRBJ2-2 gives the full variable domain: EPEVTQTPSHQVTQMGQEVILRCVPISNHLYFYWYRQILGQKVEFLVSFYNNEISEKSEIFDDQFSVERPDGSNFTLKIRSTKLEDSAMYFCASSSNTGELFFGEGSRLTVL.